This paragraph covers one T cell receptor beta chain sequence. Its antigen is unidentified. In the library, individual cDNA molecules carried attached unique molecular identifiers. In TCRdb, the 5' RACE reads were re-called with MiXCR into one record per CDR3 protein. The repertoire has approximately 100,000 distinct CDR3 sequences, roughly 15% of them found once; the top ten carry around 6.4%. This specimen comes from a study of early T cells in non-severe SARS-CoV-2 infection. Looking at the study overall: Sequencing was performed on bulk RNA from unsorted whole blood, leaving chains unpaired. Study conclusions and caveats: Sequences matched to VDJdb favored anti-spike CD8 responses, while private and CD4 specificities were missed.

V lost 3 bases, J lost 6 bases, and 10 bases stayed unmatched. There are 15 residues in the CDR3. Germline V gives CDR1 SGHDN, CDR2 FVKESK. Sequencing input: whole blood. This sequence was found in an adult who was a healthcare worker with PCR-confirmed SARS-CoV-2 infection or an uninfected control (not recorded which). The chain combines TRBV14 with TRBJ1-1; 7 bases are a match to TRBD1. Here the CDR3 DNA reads TGTGCCAGCAGCCAGAAAGCCAGGGGGTCGGCTGAAGCTTTCTTT. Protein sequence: CASSQKARGSAEAFF.